Described below is a single T cell receptor (beta chain) sequence and its context. This sample is part of a study of blood T cell repertoires in COVID-19. The germline CDR1 and CDR2 sequences are SGHRS and YFSETQ. The CDR3 runs to 14 residues. J was trimmed by 3 bases and V by 0 bases; bases with no gene match: 0. TCRdb keeps only in-frame clones here, not all; method: immunoSEQ multiplex PCR. Here the sample spans tens of thousands of clones, about 88% being singletons. The TCR was taken from a human donor in a cohort sampled during active COVID-19. The genes are TRBV5-1 and TRBJ1-2; 9 bases are a match to TRBD1. Sequencing was carried out using peripheral blood. CDR3 DNA sequence: TGCGCCAGCAGCTTGGGGACAGGGGACTATGGCTACACCTTC. Amino acids: CASSLGTGDYGYTF.